This T cell receptor beta chain was profiled in a study of cytomegalovirus exposure and HLA in healthy donors (dated by TCRdb to 2016 to 2017). For context, the study as a whole: According to an earlier analysis of several hundred of the donors, 150 million to 200 million T cells yielded 120 million or so unique TCR beta sequences and 276 Gb of sequence data. The number of typed donors differed by locus: roughly 620-640 for A, B, C, DRB1 and DQB1; some 500 for DQA1; approximately 610 for DPA1; and roughly 450 for DPB1. Genome-wide SNP genotypes for about three fifths of the roughly 670 donors were used in a later genetic analysis, which treated that subset as a discovery cohort. Roughly 5 DR-DQ haplotypes were handled as single units for association and clustering, since linkage in the cohort was strong. To predict cytomegalovirus infection status, the study brought together high-throughput TCR immunosequencing, statistical association of individual TCRs with disease status, and machine learning. Class I and class II HLA loci were covered by the typing at four-digit resolution. In a later analysis, previously published TCR beta repertoires from fewer than 750 donors were re-analyzed and high-resolution HLA genotyping was added so that TCR occurrence patterns could be studied. About 300 gigabases of sequencing data and 78 million or so unique TCR sequences were included in an early release covering 500 to 750 HLA-typed donors. Of the 300 to 400 genotyped donors, approximately 82% fell in the genetic ancestry cluster associated with self-reported Caucasian donors. The T cell repertoires of 700 or so subjects were profiled by immunosequencing and related to cytomegalovirus serostatus. Besides the first cohort of more than 650 subjects, a separate validation cohort made up of over 100 different subjects was used. Alongside the repertoire data, information on donor age, sex, ethnicity and CMV serostatus was compiled. On average, 235,054 unique TCR beta nucleotide sequences were sequenced per donor among roughly 430 genotyped donors of the cohort, with approximately 18% of those sequences being non-productive. An earlier analysis of 500 to 750 of the donors applied high-throughput TCR beta sequencing to assess whether each TCR beta V gene segment acted as functional or pseudogenic. The aim of the study was to test whether cataloging public T cell receptors could identify signatures of past pathogen exposure. Rather than using new phenotypic data, the later analysis identified candidate immune exposures from TCR beta sequences and from how often those sequences occurred across donors. Every discovery cohort repertoire had been produced on one sequencing platform. Broad study findings and their caveats: In an earlier analysis of roughly 560 of the donors, most TCR beta V segments were observed in productive rearrangements about 87% or about 30% of the time, broadly matching IMGT annotations. V-gene and J-gene trimming of TCR beta chains was associated with a missense DCLRE1C variant in a later genetic analysis, and the association was replicated in an independent cohort. A cluster of highly shared sequence variants was judged likely to represent a technical artifact of the sequencing pipeline. At a false discovery rate of 0.05, a later analysis linked 16,951 TCR beta sequences to specific HLA alleles. Correlated functional status among segregating V segments might reflect linkage disequilibrium, but an unknown experimental factor could not be ruled out. Sequencing depth was assumed to be roughly uniform across donors in the presence/absence analyses, though that assumption may not hold. The study gave a list of under 200 TCR beta chains associated with cytomegalovirus. In a later genetic analysis, fewer N-insertions in productive TCRs were reported among donors in an Asian-associated ancestry cluster than the roughly 700-donor mean. Strong co-occurrence of HLA alleles, especially DR and DQ, made assigning TCR associations to individual alleles difficult. A further reported finding was that TCR beta sequences accurately predicted the HLA-A and HLA-B alleles for most subjects in the first cohort. The authors suggested that the approach could potentially be extended to other disease states and immunological phenotypes. For the cohort, immune exposure information was limited to CMV serostatus. While some public TCRs were present in many individuals, most TCR sequences turned up only very rarely across donors. Because some donors lacked HLA typing at each locus, the association tests relied only on the typed subset. In a later analysis, the rate of TCR association differed among HLA loci, with DRB1 alleles having the most associated TCRs and HLA-C alleles having the fewest. Some 16 rarely observed V segments, including chromosome 9 orphons, were excluded from the earlier analysis of several hundred of the donors because counts were too low. Cytomegalovirus status was reported to be diagnosed by the classifier with high specificity and sensitivity in both the original and validation cohorts. According to a later analysis, most CMV-associated TCR beta chains appeared to be HLA-restricted, and the HLA associations seemed to be driven largely by CMV exposure. A few of the identified cytomegalovirus-associated TCR beta chains were confirmed in vitro to be specific for cytomegalovirus antigens. Some IMGT-functional V segments, including TRBV6-2 and TRBV6-3, could not be distinguished by the 87-base-pair reads and were therefore excluded. Several of the top co-occurrence clusters appeared to be linked to parvovirus B19, influenza, CMV and Epstein-Barr virus, according to a later analysis. In this cohort, only TCR beta chains were sequenced, and detectable features were limited by the absence of alpha or paired-chain data. In a later analysis, HLA-associated TCR beta chains showed more clonal expansion and lower generation probabilities than non-associated chains that were equally common.

The cohort consisted of approximately 690 healthy bone marrow donors. At the time of sampling, every cohort member was nominally healthy, though immune exposures that went unrecorded were likely present. The donor tested CMV seronegative and was one of the 352 seronegative cohort members. Every donor gave a peripheral blood sample, and the peripheral blood mononuclear cells from that sample were used for TCR beta sequencing. The Qiagen DNeasy Blood Extraction Kit was used to extract genomic DNA from the blood cell samples. Of note for this clone: The antigen this receptor binds is unknown. The input lacks base qualities; no much larger clone sits a single base away.

Libraries were constructed by the immunoSEQ multiplex PCR assay. For the multiplex PCR, a mixture combining 60 forward primers for TCR Vbeta segments and 13 reverse primers for TCR Jbeta segments was used. Amplification of the CDR3 region of rearranged TCR beta genes was performed with a multiplex PCR assay on genomic DNA. The amplified TCR beta libraries were sequenced on the Illumina HiSeq System as 87-base-pair reads. The study's processing was this. A later analysis tallied 75 million to 95 million unique TCR beta chains across the approximately 670 repertoires, and some 12 million of those chains were shared by two or more donors. To remove PCR and sequencing errors, raw reads were error-corrected and collapsed into unique sequences using a nearest-neighbor algorithm that merged closely related sequences. To assign V, D and J gene segments, CDR3 sequences were aligned to IMGT reference sequences. For a sequence to be retained, a match of at least six nucleotides was required to both a V gene segment and a J gene segment. A rearrangement counted as productive if the CDR3 had no stop codons and remained in frame with V and J, and every other rearrangement counted as non-productive. CDR3 was defined by IMGT convention, running from the second conserved V-encoded cysteine to the conserved J-encoded phenylalanine. The earlier analysis of more than 450 of the donors excluded sequences that lacked an unambiguous match to a single V gene segment. In an earlier analysis of 587 of the donors, V segments were called functional above 56.7% productive rearrangements and were called segregating when the between-donor standard deviation exceeded 5%. A statistical classification framework was developed to diagnose cytomegalovirus status using the catalog of TCR beta chain sequences. A later analysis assigned V and J genes by comparing TCR nucleotide sequences with IMGT/GENE-DB human TR gene sequences. In a later analysis, CDR3 sequences and most-parsimonious VDJ recombination scenarios were assigned using the TCRdist pipeline. In a later analysis, every TCR beta chain was defined by the combination of its CDR3 amino acid sequence and its V-gene family, and reads without a unique V-gene family were dropped. To address suspected cross-contamination and a sequencing artifact, a later analysis removed 592 highly shared, low-generation-probability nucleotide sequences. A later analysis calculated a clonal expansion index for each public chain from normalized within-repertoire ranks of inferred template counts. Generation probabilities in a later analysis came from a VDJ recombination model fitted to out-of-frame rearrangements, and those results were checked against IGoR. In a later analysis, TCR-TCR, TCR-HLA and TCR-CMV co-occurrence was scored with hypergeometric tests, and a repertoire-size bias correction was applied to TCR pairs. To estimate false discovery rates, a later analysis permuted the HLA or CMV assignments 20 times. In a later analysis, co-occurring TCRs were grouped using DBSCAN, with TCRdist sequence similarity added in when clustering inside HLA-allele-positive subsets. Co-occurrence clustering excluded repertoires with fewer than 30,000 or more than 120,000 public chains, plus five with anomalous nucleotide sharing. TCRdb's version of the immuneACCESS table is confined to in-frame rearrangements and falls short of the full clone set. An unresolved V gene accounts for under half of the shortfall where checked; the remainder is of unknown origin. V and J calls and clone size are those listed in that table; D and trimming were worked out from the DNA. This sample holds roughly 150,000 clones; more than 65% were observed only once. Approximately 1.6% of the sample lies in the top ten.

The CDR3 covers 16 residues, taking in both the cysteine and the phenylalanine. Kept here is only the CDR3 DNA, which spans 48 bases and is read in frame from base 1. Reading the germline V gene (reference sequence) gives CDR1 PRHDT and CDR2 FYEKMQ. The V end loses 4 bases and the J end loses 0 bases, and a stretch of 10 bases separates them. Sequences were obtained from PBMCs. This sequence originates from a woman aged 25 to 39 in good health and CMV-seronegative. The sequence links TRBV13 to TRBJ2-6; TRBD1 might be the D gene, on 6 matching bases. The DNA sequence is TGTGCCAGCAGCTGGGGACACCGCTCTGGGGCCAACGTCCTGACTTTC. The resulting protein is CASSWGHRSGANVLTF.